A single sample is the source of the 24 T cell receptor beta chains below, sequenced in a study of memory CD4+ T cells and cytomegalovirus serostatus. Data came from immunoSEQ multiplex PCR; TCRdb stores just in-frame clones and leaves some out. The sample contains about 50,000 clones, over 75% of which appear only once. Single viable CD3+CD4+CD8-CD45RO+ cells were sorted as the memory CD4+ T cells. Sequencing was done on a sample of memory CD4+ T cells from blood. These receptors came from an adult in good health and CMV-seronegative.

The J gene is TRBJ2-7, the V gene TRBV2; D may be TRBD2 (7 bases). CDR1 and CDR2 (germline): SNHLY, FYNNEI. CDR3 length: 15 residues. With 1 base removed from V and 4 bases from J, the gap between germline ends came to 14 bases. As DNA, the CDR3 is TGTGCCAGCAGTGAAGGGTGGGGGGGCTTATACGAGCAGTACTTC. Amino acid sequence: CASSEGWGGLYEQYF.

The rearrangement uses TRBV5-8 and TRBJ2-5; D is unresolved. Looked up from germline, CDR1 is SGHTS and CDR2 is YDEGEE. This CDR3 comprises 16 residues. The germline V and J ends were trimmed by 0 bases and 0 bases, with 12 bases remaining between them. CDR3 DNA sequence: TGTGCCAGCAGCTTGGGCTCCACAGTATACCAAGAGACCCAGTACTTC. As protein: CASSLGSTVYQETQYF.

By sample share, this clone is medium-sized (0.01 to 0.1%). This chain joins TRBV5-5 and TRBJ1-2, with a weak D call TRBD1 (6 bases). The CDR3 runs 14 residues. V lost 5 bases and J 3 bases, leaving 14 bases between the germline ends. Germline CDR1 SGHKS, CDR2 YYEKEE (reference sequence). The CDR3 region has the DNA TGTGCCAGCAGTCGCGCTTGGACAGACTATGGCTACACCTTC. Its translation: CASSRAWTDYGYTF.

This clone was detected a few times. The CDR3 reads CASIPGGGYEQYF. The DNA for the CDR3 is TGTGCCAGCATCCCGGGGGGGGGCTACGAGCAGTACTTC. The gene calls are TRBV28 and TRBJ2-7; 8 positions match TRBD2. This CDR3 region has 13 residues. In germline, CDR1 is MDHEN, CDR2 SYDVKM. The ends lost 7 bases at V and 3 bases at J; junction bases unmatched: 5. Looking up the rest from reference TRBV28 and TRBJ2-7 gives the full variable domain: DVKVTQSSRYLVKRTGEKVFLECVQDMDHENMFWYRQDPGLGLRLIYFSYDVKMKEKGDIPEGYSVSREKKERFSLILESASTNQTSMYLCASIPGGGYEQYFGPGTRLTVT.

The rearrangement joins TRBV5-1 to TRBJ2-5; perhaps TRBD2 as D (6 bases). Trimming stripped 2 bases from V and 0 bases from J, with 8 bases between. Germline V gives CDR1 SGHRS, CDR2 YFSETQ. The CDR3 has 14 amino acids. The CDR3 loop reads CASSFWGDQETQYF. The CDR3 coding sequence is TGCGCCAGCAGCTTTTGGGGGGACCAAGAGACCCAGTACTTC.

The chain joins TRBV2 to TRBJ2-3; no clear D. The V end lost 5 bases, the J end lost 2 bases, and 5 bases lay between the germline ends. CDR3 length equals 12 residues. The germline CDR1 and CDR2 sequences are SNHLY and FYNNEI. CDR3 sequence reads: CASSYTTDTQYF. In DNA, the CDR3 is TGTGCCAGCAGTTACACCACAGATACGCAGTATTTT. The whole variable domain, filled in from reference TRBV2 and TRBJ2-3, reads EPEVTQTPSHQVTQMGQEVILRCVPISNHLYFYWYRQILGQKVEFLVSFYNNEISEKSEIFDDQFSVERPDGSNFTLKIRSTKLEDSAMYFCASSYTTDTQYFGPGTRLTVL.

The CDR3 loop is CASSLQTSGVGANVLTF. CDR3 in DNA: TGTGCCAGCTCCCTCCAGACTAGCGGGGTTGGGGCCAACGTCCTGACTTTC. The chain combines TRBV9 with TRBJ2-6; TRBD2 aligns across 11 bases. From germline, CDR1 is SGDLS and CDR2 YYNGEE. V was pared by 7 bases and J by 3 bases, with 9 bases of the junction left unmatched. CDR3 length equals 17 residues.

The DNA of the CDR3 is TGTGCCTCTTCGAGGGGACAGGGCGGTGGAAACACCATATATTTT. Its protein is CASSRGQGGGNTIYF. The chain links TRBV19 to TRBJ1-3, with 9 positions matching TRBD1. Unmatched junction bases numbered 11, after V lost 11 bases and J lost 3 bases. The length of the CDR3 is 15 residues. The V gene's germline CDR1 is LNHDA and CDR2 SQIVND (reference sequence).

J is TRBJ2-3 and V is TRBV7-9; maybe TRBD2 (6 bases). V was clipped by 1 base and J by 1 base, with 21 bases between them. Germline CDR1 SEHNR, CDR2 FQNEAQ (reference sequence). CDR3 length: 19 residues. CDR3 nucleotides: TGTGCCAGCAGCTTAGGGGGCGGCGGGGCGATGATACGCACAGATACGCAGTATTTT. Amino acid sequence: CASSLGGGGAMIRTDTQYF.

The chain couples TRBV6-6 to TRBJ1-3; D may be TRBD1 (5 bases). The V end was cut by 2 bases, the J end by 2 bases, with 7 bases between. CDR3 length: 14 amino acids. In germline, CDR1 is MNHNY, CDR2 SVGAGI (reference sequence). CDR3 coding DNA: TGTGCCAGCAGTTACCAGGGACCTGGAAACACCATATATTTT. It yields the protein CASSYQGPGNTIYF.

V usage is TRBV19 and J usage is TRBJ1-2, with a weak D call TRBD1 (5 bases). This CDR3 contains 15 residues. Germline-derived CDR1 and CDR2 are LNHDA and SQIVND (reference sequence). The V end lost 3 bases, the J end lost 4 bases, and 15 bases lay between the germline ends. The CDR3 reads CASSMAGEPSYGYTF. As DNA, the CDR3 is TGTGCCAGTAGTATGGCGGGGGAACCATCCTATGGCTACACCTTC.

The chain couples TRBV30 to TRBJ1-5; possible D gene TRBD1, 5 bases. In germline, CDR1 is GTSNPN, CDR2 SVGIG (reference sequence). CDR3 size: 13 residues. Trimming left V 1 base short and J 2 bases short, with 6 bases between. This CDR3 reads CAWSEGGNQPQHF. The CDR3 nucleotides read TGTGCCTGGAGTGAAGGGGGCAATCAGCCCCAGCATTTT. The complete variable domain, with remaining parts taken from reference TRBV30 and TRBJ1-5, reads SQTIHQWPATLVQPVGSPLSLECTVEGTSNPNLYWYRQAAGRGLQLLFYSVGIGQISSEVPQNLSASRPQDRQFILSSKKLLLSDSGFYLCAWSEGGNQPQHFGDGTRLSIL.

The V gene is TRBV21-1, the J gene TRBJ2-1; the table's D gene call, TRBD2, was not cross checked with the DNA. TRBV21-1 is classified as a pseudogene. This CDR3 spans 16 amino acids. Here the CDR3 DNA reads TGTGCCAGCAGCAAAGCCCTAGCGGGGGGGCCCGATGAGCAGTTCTTC. Translating it yields CASSKALAGGPDEQFF.

The rearrangement uses TRBV7-9 and TRBJ1-2; no definite D call. Deletions cut 1 base from V and 7 bases from J, with 13 bases between. Germline V CDR1 and CDR2: SEHNR, FQNEAQ (reference sequence). The CDR3 contains 14 residues. In DNA, the CDR3 is TGTGCCAGCAGCTTAGATGGCCCCCTAGGTGGCTACACCTTC. Its protein is CASSLDGPLGGYTF.

The chain carries TRBV7-2 and TRBJ2-1; D call uncertain. Trimming removed 2 bases from V and 8 bases from J, with 13 bases in between. CDR1 and CDR2 (germline): SGHTA, FQGNSA. The CDR3 runs to 14 residues. CDR3 sequence reads: CASSLKLGRDEQFF. CDR3 DNA: TGTGCCAGCAGCTTAAAACTTGGACGGGATGAGCAGTTCTTC.

The chain uses TRBV7-9 and TRBJ2-3, with 7 bases lining up with TRBD2. The germline CDR1 and CDR2 sequences are SEHNR and FQNEAQ (reference sequence). V was pared by 7 bases and J by 1 base, with 5 bases of the junction left unmatched. The CDR3 loop spans 14 amino acids. CDR3 amino acids: CASKSGGGTDTQYF. Here the CDR3 DNA reads TGTGCCAGCAAATCTGGGGGGGGCACAGATACGCAGTATTTT.

This chain connects TRBV5-6 to TRBJ2-2, with no clear D. The germline V gene encodes CDR1 SGHDT and CDR2 YYEEEE. V was pared by 2 bases and J by 0 bases, with 11 bases between. This CDR3 region has 16 residues. CDR3 DNA: TGTGCCAGCAGCTTACTTGGAGCAGCGAACACCGGGGAGCTGTTTTTT. It encodes CASSLLGAANTGELFF. The full variable domain, completed using reference TRBV5-6 and TRBJ2-2, is DAGVTQSPTHLIKTRGQQVTLRCSPKSGHDTVSWYQQALGQGPQFIFQYYEEEERQRGNFPDRFSGHQFPNYSSELNVNALLLGDSALYLCASSLLGAANTGELFFGEGSRLTVL.

The chain links TRBV6-5 to TRBJ1-6; 8 nucleotides agree with TRBD1. This CDR3 is built from 16 residues. The V gene end was trimmed by 4 bases and the J gene end by 6 bases; junction bases not matched to a gene: 8. The germline gives CDR1 MNHEY, CDR2 SVGAGI. CDR3 DNA sequence: TGTGCCAGCAGTTCCGAAGGACAGGGTTTTAATTCACCCCTCCACTTT. This translates into CASSSEGQGFNSPLHF.

The gene calls are TRBV28 and TRBJ1-2; 7 bases match TRBD1. Trimming removed 5 bases from V and 4 bases from J; junction bases left unmatched: 7. Germline values: CDR1 MDHEN, CDR2 SYDVKM. CDR3 length: 14 residues. The chain's CDR3 is CASSRQGVTYGYTF. The CDR3 nucleotides read TGTGCCAGCAGTAGACAGGGAGTAACCTATGGCTACACCTTC.

This clone is medium-sized. The chain combines TRBV19 with TRBJ1-5, with D possibly being TRBD1 (6 bases). Germline lookup yields CDR1 LNHDA and CDR2 SQIVND (reference sequence). V lost 7 bases and J lost 5, with 15 bases in between. The CDR3 sequence is 14 residues long. This CDR3 reads CASMDRRVHQPQHF. The CDR3 DNA follows: TGTGCCAGTATGGACAGAAGGGTCCATCAGCCCCAGCATTTT. Filled out from reference TRBV19 and TRBJ1-5, the complete variable domain reads DGGITQSPKYLFRKEGQNVTLSCEQNLNHDAMYWYRQDPGQGLRLIYYSQIVNDFQKGDIAEGYSVSREKKESFPLTVTSAQKNPTAFYLCASMDRRVHQPQHFGDGTRLSIL.

The genes are TRBV18 and TRBJ1-5; tentatively, D is TRBD1 (5 bases). This CDR3 has 15 amino acids. V gave up 3 bases and J gave up 2 bases, with 11 bases separating them. Germline V gene lookup returns CDR1 KGHSH and CDR2 LQKENI. Here the CDR3 DNA reads TGTGCCAGCTCACCGGTTCAGACAGGCAATCAGCCCCAGCATTTT. Translation gives CASSPVQTGNQPQHF.

This chain joins TRBV7-8 and TRBJ1-2, with TRBD1 matching over 10 bases. The V segment lost 2 bases and the J segment 3 bases; nucleotides outside the gene matches: 3. Germline assignment: CDR1 SGHVS and CDR2 FQNEAQ. The CDR3 has 15 residues. In DNA, the CDR3 is TGTGCCAGCAGCTTAAATGACAGGGGGCACTATGGCTACACCTTC. Translating it yields CASSLNDRGHYGYTF.

V and J are TRBV7-2 and TRBJ2-1; D not certain. Trimming stripped 5 bases from V and 7 bases from J, with 15 bases between. The CDR3 contains 14 residues. Germline CDR1 is SGHTA and CDR2 is FQGNSA. Here the CDR3 DNA reads TGTGCCAGCAGCCCTACGGCGGCATTAAATGAGCAGTTCTTC. Translated: CASSPTAALNEQFF.

This clone is a singleton in its sample. Here the CDR3 reads CASRSITADTEAFF. In DNA form, the CDR3 reads TGTGCCAGCCGATCGATAACGGCGGACACTGAAGCTTTCTTT. This chain links TRBV27 with TRBJ1-1; D call uncertain. The germline gives CDR1 MNHEY, CDR2 SMNVEV (reference sequence). The CDR3 covers 14 residues. With 8 bases removed from V and 3 bases from J, the gap between germline ends came to 16 bases.